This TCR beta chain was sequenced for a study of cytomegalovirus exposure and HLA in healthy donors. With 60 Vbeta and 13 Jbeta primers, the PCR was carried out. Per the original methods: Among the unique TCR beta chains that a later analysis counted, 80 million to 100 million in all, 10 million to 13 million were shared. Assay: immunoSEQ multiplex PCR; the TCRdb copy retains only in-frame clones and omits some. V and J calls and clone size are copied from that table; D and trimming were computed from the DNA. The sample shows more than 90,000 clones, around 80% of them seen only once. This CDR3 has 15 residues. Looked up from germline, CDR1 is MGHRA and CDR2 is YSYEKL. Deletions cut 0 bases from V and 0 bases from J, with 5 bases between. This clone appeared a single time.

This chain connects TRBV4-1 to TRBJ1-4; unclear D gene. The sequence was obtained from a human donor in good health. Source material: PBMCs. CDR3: CASSQDSATNEKLFF. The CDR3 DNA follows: TGCGCCAGCAGCCAAGATTCCGCAACTAATGAAAAACTGTTTTTT.